This TCR beta chain was recorded in a study of tumor-infiltrating lymphocytes in primary liver carcinoma (dated by TCRdb to 2016 to 2017). For the wider study: Roughly five patients with histopathologically diagnosed primary liver carcinoma underwent surgical resection in China between late 2015 and March 2016. Across five regions of each liver tumor, along with adjacent normal tissue and blood, the study brought together TCRbeta repertoire sequencing, expression microarrays and whole-exome sequencing. TCRbeta repertoire sequencing covered 35 specimens from 5 patients: about 25 tumor regions, 5 adjacent noncancerous liver tissues and 5 peripheral blood samples. The tumors of the five patients were staged as T1-T3 N0M0, with maximum diameters ranging from roughly 4 to 10 cm. High reproducibility was observed for the technical replicate repertoires, with mean shared-clone rates roughly 0.87 and correlation coefficients above 0.95. Roughly 3.5 to 8 million productive TCRbeta reads were obtained per sample, and no significant difference in read depth was found between tissue types. Of the five patients (three men and two women, aged 30 to 69 years), four had hepatocellular carcinoma and one had combined HCC and intrahepatic cholangiocarcinoma.

Blood RNA was extracted from unsorted whole blood using TRIzol reagent, and germline DNA was obtained with the DNeasy Blood & Tissue kit. At the time of sampling, the patients had chronic HBV infection and had not received any treatment. Before surgery, 4 to 5 milliliters of peripheral blood were collected into K2EDTA tubes. Concerning this clonotype: It has no known antigen specificity. In this CDR3 the conserved last residue, phenylalanine or tryptophan, is missing, so a read error is likely.

What the work shows at the level of the full study, not this receptor alone: Because only the TCR beta chain was sequenced and unpaired alpha chains were not captured, true repertoire diversity is likely underestimated. The top 250 clones made up a significantly larger repertoire fraction in tumors than in blood (p = 0.039). Consistent with antigen-driven expansion, pairs of tumor regions showed higher repertoire overlap (mean roughly 36%) than either tumor-adjacent pairs (approximately 17%) or tumor-blood pairs (about 15%). The study included only four or five patients, and the authors note findings should be validated in a larger study. Bulk unsorted samples precluded comparing CD4+ and CD8+ T cell repertoires.

A constant-region primer and ProtoScript II reverse transcriptase were used to reverse-transcribe TCRbeta-specific cDNA from roughly 0.55 ug total RNA. Construction of the TCRbeta libraries relied on three nested rounds of multiplex PCR, following a slightly modified ARM-PCR procedure. Each of the first two PCR rounds ran for roughly 9 cycles using multiplex TRBV1-TRBV30 forward primers together with a Cbeta reverse primer. Sample barcodes and Illumina adapters were attached in a final 25-cycle PCR using Deep VentR polymerase. Amplicons of 200-500 bp were gel-purified with a QIAquick gel extraction kit before sequencing. The TCRbeta amplicons were sequenced with 250-bp paired-end reads on an Illumina HiSeq 2500. The paper's processing steps were these. Reads were quality-trimmed with Trimmomatic v0.33, and paired reads were merged with FLASH v1.2.11 to recover full CDR3 sequences. MiGEC v1.2.1b assigned V, D and J germline segments to the rearranged TCRbeta sequences. Clonotype statistics, along with Shannon-Wiener diversity indices, were calculated using VDJtools v1.0.0. Except for diversity analysis, only the 250 most abundant clonotypes of each sample were used in subsequent analyses to reduce sampling bias. TCRdb applied fastp at Q25 and MiXCR to the public reads, then kept only in-frame beta chains. Identical CDR3 proteins give one entry, which carries the most common genes and DNA. TCRdb, not the original authors, processed these V and J calls. This sample lists 320,000 or so distinct CDR3 sequences; roughly 60% were detected once. Of the sample, more than 8.5% falls within the top ten clones.

The CDR3 is 15 residues long, ends included. CDR3 DNA only is kept here, 45 bases in frame from base 1. CDR1 and CDR2, looked up from the germline V gene (reference sequence), are SGHAT and FQDESV. Sequencing was carried out using peripheral blood. This receptor was identified in a man in his forties or fifties with primary liver carcinoma and hepatitis B virus infection. Recombination linked TRBV11-1 to TRBJ2-1; no confident D gene assignment can be made. This receptor carries the CDR3 CASSDSSSSYNGQFL. The nucleotide sequence reads as follows: TGTGCCAGCAGCGACTCGAGCTCATCCTACAATGGGCAGTTCCTC.